These 21 T cell receptor beta chains share one sample of origin, sequenced in a study of OX40 agonist ivuxolimab in advanced cancers. Here immunoSEQ multiplex PCR was the method, and the copy in TCRdb shows in-frame clones only, minus some. The sample shows approximately 15,000 clones, over 70% of them seen only once. The source material was CD4+ or CD8+ T cells sorted from blood, sampled in a trial of the OX40 agonist ivuxolimab. The receptors here all came from an adult with an advanced solid tumor such as melanoma, head and neck, liver or kidney cancer.

For this clone: Mismatch with germline at one junction end may stem from a read error. The J gene is TRBJ2-1, the V gene TRBV6-1; TRBD2 agrees at 11 bases. The germline V gene encodes CDR1 MNHNS and CDR2 SASEGT. The CDR3 is made up of 17 amino acids. The CDR3 nucleotides read TGTGCCAGCAATGAAGTCCTATATAGCGGGGGGGACTATGAGCAGTTCTTC. It yields the protein CASNEVLYSGGDYEQFF.

This chain joins TRBV5-4 and TRBJ2-6, with a possible D match to TRBD1 (5 bases). The CDR3 consists of 16 residues. V lost 6 bases and J lost 0, with 13 bases in between. CDR1 SGHNT and CDR2 YYREEE come from the germline V gene (reference sequence). The CDR3 region is CASTPDSFSGANVLTF. The CDR3 nucleotides read TGTGCCAGCACCCCCGACAGTTTCTCTGGGGCCAACGTCCTGACTTTC.

By sample fraction, this clone is medium-sized. The chain has TRBV7-2 and TRBJ1-2, with 7 nucleotides matching TRBD1. V gave up 5 bases and J gave up 7 bases; unmatched junction bases: 10. Germline CDR1 reads SGHTA; CDR2 reads FQGNSA. The CDR3 contains 14 residues. The chain's CDR3 is CASSRGGEAFGYTF. The CDR3 nucleotides read TGTGCCAGCAGCCGAGGGGGCGAAGCTTTTGGCTACACCTTC.

The chain employs TRBV7-8 and TRBJ1-5, with no clear D. V was shortened by 1 base and J by 11 bases, with 9 bases between the two germline ends. The length of the CDR3 is 12 residues. Per the germline V gene, CDR1 is SGHVS and CDR2 is FQNEAQ. The CDR3, as DNA: TGTGCCAGCAGCTTAGATTTTCGGGCCCAGCATTTT. Translation: CASSLDFRAQHF.

This chain connects TRBV14 to TRBJ2-1; 8 nucleotides agree with TRBD1. Germline CDR1 SGHDN, CDR2 FVKESK. The CDR3 runs 14 residues. Trimming at V came to 3 bases and at J to 7 bases, leaving 5 bases not matched to a gene. The CDR3 loop reads CASSQTGEGNEQFF. The CDR3, as DNA: TGTGCCAGCAGCCAGACAGGGGAAGGGAATGAGCAGTTCTTC. The variable domain in full, with the rest retrieved from reference TRBV14 and TRBJ2-1, is EAGVTQFPSHSVIEKGQTVTLRCDPISGHDNLYWYRRVMGKEIKFLLHFVKESKQDESGMPNNRFLAERTGGTYSTLKVQPAELEDSGVYFCASSQTGEGNEQFFGPGTRLTVL.

The J gene is TRBJ2-7, the V gene TRBV30; possibly TRBD1 or TRBD2 for D (5 bases each). V dropped 5 bases and J dropped 2 bases, with 13 bases sitting between them. CDR1 GTSNPN and CDR2 SVGIG come from the germline V gene (reference sequence). The CDR3 is 13 residues long. DNA for the CDR3: TGTGCCTGGCAACTCGGGACCACCTACGAGCAGTACTTC. Its translation is CAWQLGTTYEQYF.

The chain recombines TRBV5-1 with TRBJ2-7; a possible D gene is TRBD1 (6 bases). The CDR3 is 15 residues long. Trimming removed 4 bases from V and 0 bases from J, with 14 bases in between. Germline lookup yields CDR1 SGHRS and CDR2 YFSETQ. This CDR3 reads CASSIDRPSSYEQYF. CDR3 nucleotides: TGCGCCAGCAGCATTGACAGGCCGAGCTCCTACGAGCAGTACTTC.

The rearrangement joins TRBV6-1 to TRBJ1-2; no definite D call. The CDR3 loop spans 13 amino acids. The V gene lost 1 base and the J gene lost 5 bases, with 8 bases spanning the gap. Germline V gene sequence: CDR1 MNHNS, CDR2 SASEGT. This CDR3 reads CASSEGRTYGYTF. The CDR3 region has the DNA TGTGCCAGCAGTGAAGGTAGGACGTATGGCTACACCTTC.

The sample holds a few counts of this clone. The V and J genes are TRBV4-3 and TRBJ2-1; no firm D call. This CDR3 comprises 14 residues. The ends were cut back, 1 base at V and 1 base at J, with 5 bases in the middle. The germline V gene has CDR1 LGHNA and CDR2 YSLEER. CDR3 residues: CASSQGISYNEQFF. The CDR3 region has the DNA TGCGCCAGCAGCCAAGGCATTTCCTACAATGAGCAGTTCTTC.

The chain carries TRBV9 and TRBJ2-1, with 9 bases matching TRBD2. V lost 3 bases, J lost 4 bases, and 5 bases stayed unmatched. The CDR3 spans 15 residues. The germline V gene encodes CDR1 SGDLS and CDR2 YYNGEE. The CDR3 protein is CASSGGAGGYNEQFF. The CDR3 DNA sequence: TGTGCCAGCAGCGGGGGAGCGGGGGGTTACAATGAGCAGTTCTTC.

The V call is TRBV6-5, the J call TRBJ1-1; D not certain. CDR3 length: 14 residues. Germline V gives CDR1 MNHEY, CDR2 SVGAGI. V lost 1 base, J lost 6 bases, and 12 bases lay in between. Here the CDR3 reads CASSYYRERPEAFF. In DNA, the CDR3 is TGTGCCAGCAGTTACTATCGGGAACGTCCTGAAGCTTTCTTT.

The genes are TRBV7-9 and TRBJ1-3; D might be TRBD1 (6 bases). Germline-derived CDR1 and CDR2 are SEHNR and FQNEAQ (reference sequence). The V end lost 3 bases, the J end lost 3 bases, and 15 bases lay between the germline ends. CDR3 length equals 16 residues. The CDR3 sequence is CASSFTQTGIGNTIYF. CDR3 sequence (DNA): TGTGCCAGCAGCTTTACACAAACAGGGATTGGAAACACCATATATTTT.

This chain uses TRBV7-9 with TRBJ2-2, with D unresolved. Trimming took 2 bases from V and 0 from J, leaving 10 bases between them. The germline CDR1 and CDR2 sequences are SEHNR and FQNEAQ (reference sequence). This CDR3 is built from 16 residues. CDR3 DNA: TGTGCCAGCAGCTTATCAGAGAACGCGAACACCGGGGAGCTGTTTTTT. Translation: CASSLSENANTGELFF.

In DNA, the CDR3 is TGTGCCTGGAGTGTAGGGGGAGGCAATGAGCAGTTCTTC. Its protein is CAWSVGGGNEQFF. The V gene is TRBV30, the J gene TRBJ2-1; D could derive from TRBD1 or TRBD2 (6 bases each). Trimming removed 0 bases from V and 6 bases from J, with 9 bases in between. Germline V gene lookup returns CDR1 GTSNPN and CDR2 SVGIG (reference sequence). The CDR3 is made up of 13 amino acids.

The chain joins TRBV6-5 to TRBJ1-2; perhaps TRBD1 as D (5 bases). Germline loops: CDR1 MNHEY, CDR2 SVGAGI. CDR3 length: 13 residues. Trimming shortened V by 2 bases and J by 4 bases, and 8 bases separated the two germline ends. CDR3 protein: CASSYQGFYGYTF. The DNA of the CDR3 is TGTGCCAGCAGTTACCAGGGTTTCTATGGCTACACCTTC.

About this clone itself: Other DNA sequences of this sample code for an identical CDR3. The chain combines TRBV27 with TRBJ2-1, with D possibly being TRBD1 (5 bases). Trimming cost V 2 bases and J 1 base, with 6 bases left between them. This CDR3 is built from 14 residues. The germline V gene encodes CDR1 MNHEY and CDR2 SMNVEV (reference sequence). In nucleotides, the CDR3 is TGTGCCAGCAGTTTACAGGGATCCTACAATGAGCAGTTCTTC. Protein sequence: CASSLQGSYNEQFF.

This chain joins TRBV19 and TRBJ2-3; no reliable D call. In germline, CDR1 is LNHDA, CDR2 SQIVND (reference sequence). Trimming removed 3 bases from V and 3 bases from J, with 7 bases in between. The CDR3 is made up of 13 amino acids. The CDR3 is CASSIVGTDTQYF. The CDR3 DNA reads TGTGCCAGTAGTATTGTGGGGACAGATACGCAGTATTTT.

This chain connects TRBV19 to TRBJ2-6, with D unresolved. Germline-derived CDR1 and CDR2 are LNHDA and SQIVND (reference sequence). This CDR3 comprises 16 residues. The V end lost 6 bases, the J end lost 0 bases, and 12 bases lay between the germline ends. The CDR3, as DNA: TGTGCCAGTAGCCCTGGCGCGTACTCTGGGGCCAACGTCCTGACTTTC. Protein sequence: CASSPGAYSGANVLTF.

This clone was picked up one time. The chain recombines TRBV4-1 with TRBJ1-1, with TRBD1 identical over 8 bases. CDR1 is MGHRA, CDR2 YSYEKL, per germline. CDR3 length: 14 residues. The ends lost 5 bases at V and 5 bases at J; junction bases unmatched: 7. CDR3 bases: TGCGCCAGCAGCTCCCAGGGGGCGGATACTGAAGCTTTCTTT. Protein product: CASSSQGADTEAFF.

V and J are TRBV29-1 and TRBJ1-1, with D unresolved. The V gene's germline CDR1 is SQVTM and CDR2 ANQGSEA. Trimming shortened V by 4 bases and J by 8 bases, and 14 bases separated the two germline ends. The CDR3 consists of 12 residues. CDR3 nucleotide sequence: TGCAGCGTTGCCGCCAGCCCGGGGGAAGCTTTCTTT. Amino acids: CSVAASPGEAFF.

The V call is TRBV30, the J call TRBJ2-7, with 8 bases matching TRBD1. The CDR3 length is 14 residues. The germline V gene encodes CDR1 GTSNPN and CDR2 SVGIG (reference sequence). J gave up 2 bases and V 2 bases, and 5 bases lay outside the gene matches. The CDR3 DNA reads TGTGCCTGGAGTACCGGGACAGGAGCCTACGAGCAGTACTTC. It yields the protein CAWSTGTGAYEQYF.